This T cell receptor (beta chain) was found in a study of post-analysis software for immune sequencing data. Prepared TCR beta cDNA libraries contained unique molecular identifiers. Using its own MiXCR run on the PCR reads, TCRdb lists one record per CDR3 protein. The table lists some 800,000 distinct CDR3 sequences, 46% of them singletons. Study-level points and caveats: F measure clustering grouped samples strongly by preparation batch.

A few counts support this clonotype. What it binds is not known. Sequenced material: blood. The clonotype was recovered from a girl between 10 and 17 years old with multiple sclerosis.

The CDR3 region has the DNA TGCAGTGCCGCAAGGGTAGATACGCAGTATTTT. It is translated as CSAARVDTQYF. This rearrangement joins TRBV20-1 to TRBJ2-3; D is unresolved. Trimming took off 6 bases at V and 5 bases at J, with 9 bases between the two ends. The CDR3 spans 11 residues. Germline assignment: CDR1 DFQATT and CDR2 SNEGSKA (reference sequence).